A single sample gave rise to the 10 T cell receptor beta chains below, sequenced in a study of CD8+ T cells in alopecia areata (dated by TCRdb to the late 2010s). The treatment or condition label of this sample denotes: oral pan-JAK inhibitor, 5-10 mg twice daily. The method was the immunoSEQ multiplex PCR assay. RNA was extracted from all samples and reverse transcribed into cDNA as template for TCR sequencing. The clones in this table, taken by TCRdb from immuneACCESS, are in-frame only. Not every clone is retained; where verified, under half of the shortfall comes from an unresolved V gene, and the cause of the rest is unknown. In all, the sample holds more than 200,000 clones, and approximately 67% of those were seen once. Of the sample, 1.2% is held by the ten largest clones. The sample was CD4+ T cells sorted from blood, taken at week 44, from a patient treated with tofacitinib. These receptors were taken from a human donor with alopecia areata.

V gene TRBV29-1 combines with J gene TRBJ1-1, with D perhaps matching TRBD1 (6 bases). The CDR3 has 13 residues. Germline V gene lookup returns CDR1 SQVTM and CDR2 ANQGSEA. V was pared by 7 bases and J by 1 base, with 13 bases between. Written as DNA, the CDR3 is TGCAGCGCTGGTGGGGGGCCGAACACTGAAGCTTTCTTT. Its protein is CSAGGGPNTEAFF.

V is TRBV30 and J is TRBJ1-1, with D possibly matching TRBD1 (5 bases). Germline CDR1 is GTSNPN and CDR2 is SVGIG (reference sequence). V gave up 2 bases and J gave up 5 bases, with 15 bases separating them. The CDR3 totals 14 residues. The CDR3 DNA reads TGTGCCTGGAGTCTAGGTAATGGGGGTACTGAAGCTTTCTTT. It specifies CAWSLGNGGTEAFF.

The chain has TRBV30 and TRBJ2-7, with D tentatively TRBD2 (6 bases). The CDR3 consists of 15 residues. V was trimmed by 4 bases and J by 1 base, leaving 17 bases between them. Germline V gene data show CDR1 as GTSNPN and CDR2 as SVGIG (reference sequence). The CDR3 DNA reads TGTGCCTGGACTAGATCCGGACTAACATCCTACGAGCAGTACTTC. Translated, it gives CAWTRSGLTSYEQYF.

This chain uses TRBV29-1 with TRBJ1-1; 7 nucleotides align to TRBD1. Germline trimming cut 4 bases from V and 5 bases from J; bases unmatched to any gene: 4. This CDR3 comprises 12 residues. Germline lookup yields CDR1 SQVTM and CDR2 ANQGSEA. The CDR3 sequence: CSVGQGETEAFF. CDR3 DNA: TGCAGCGTTGGACAGGGAGAGACTGAAGCTTTCTTT.

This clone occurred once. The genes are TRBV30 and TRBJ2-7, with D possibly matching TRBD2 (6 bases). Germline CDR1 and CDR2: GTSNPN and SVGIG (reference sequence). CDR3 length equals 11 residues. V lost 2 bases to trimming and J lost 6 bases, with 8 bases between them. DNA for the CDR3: TGTGCCTGGAGTAGCGGGCCCGAGCAGTACTTC. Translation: CAWSSGPEQYF.

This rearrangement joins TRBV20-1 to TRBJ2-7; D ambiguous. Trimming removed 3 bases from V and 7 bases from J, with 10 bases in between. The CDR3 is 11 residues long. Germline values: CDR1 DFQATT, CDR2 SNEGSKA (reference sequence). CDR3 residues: CSASYREEQYF. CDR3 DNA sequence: TGCAGTGCTAGCTACAGAGAGGAGCAGTACTTC.

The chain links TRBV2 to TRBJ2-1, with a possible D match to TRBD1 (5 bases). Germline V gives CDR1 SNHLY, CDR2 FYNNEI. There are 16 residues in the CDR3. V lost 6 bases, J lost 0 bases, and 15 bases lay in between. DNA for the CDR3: TGTGCCAGCAGCCTTAGACAGCCAAGCTCCTACAATGAGCAGTTCTTC. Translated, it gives CASSLRQPSSYNEQFF.

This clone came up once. The CDR3 loop reads CSVGGQGGYGYTF. The CDR3 bases are TGCAGCGTTGGCGGACAGGGGGGGTATGGCTACACCTTC. V and J are TRBV29-1 and TRBJ1-2; TRBD1 aligns across 10 bases. Germline loops: CDR1 SQVTM, CDR2 ANQGSEA. This CDR3 region has 13 residues. V lost 4 bases to trimming and J lost 5 bases; unmatched junction nucleotides: 4. The full variable domain, rest sourced from reference TRBV29-1 and TRBJ1-2, is SAVISQKPSRDICQRGTSLTIQCQVDSQVTMMFWYRQQPGQSLTLIATANQGSEATYESGFVIDKFPISRPNLTFSTLTVSNMSPEDSSIYLCSVGGQGGYGYTFGSGTRLTVV.

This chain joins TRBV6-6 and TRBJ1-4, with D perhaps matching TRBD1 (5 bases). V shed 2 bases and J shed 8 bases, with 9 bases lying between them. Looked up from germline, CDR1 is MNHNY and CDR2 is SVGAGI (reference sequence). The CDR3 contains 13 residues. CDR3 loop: CASSYTAGEKLFF. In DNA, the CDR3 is TGTGCCAGCAGTTACACCGCAGGGGAAAAACTGTTTTTT.

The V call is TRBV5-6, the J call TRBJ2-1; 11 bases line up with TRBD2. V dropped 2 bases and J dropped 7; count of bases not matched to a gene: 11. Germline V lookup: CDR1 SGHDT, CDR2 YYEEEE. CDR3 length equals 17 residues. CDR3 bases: TGTGCCAGCAGCTTCTCCTCTCTGAGACTAGCGGGGAATGAGCAGTTCTTC. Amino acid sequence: CASSFSSLRLAGNEQFF.